This T cell receptor (beta chain) was sequenced in a study of T cell repertoires in cytomegalovirus infection. The wider study: CMV epitopes, recently identified HLA-C-restricted and well-studied HLA-B-restricted, were used. Both CMV infection and a matching HLA type were indicated by public TCR beta signatures.

TCRdb called the reads again in MiXCR, with one record for every CDR3 protein. The sample includes roughly 500,000 distinct CDR3 sequences, roughly 34% of them seen just once. Points on this clonotype: Its antigen is currently unknown.

After removal of 4 bases from V and 1 base from J, the junction contained 4 bases not matched to a gene. Germline CDR1 SGHDT, CDR2 YYEEEE. This CDR3 is built from 15 residues. Study-level results: The ex vivo response was dominated by HLA-C-restricted CMV-specific TCR beta clonotypes. The cumulative frequency of public TCR beta families distinguished individuals who carried CMV together with the relevant HLA.

The clonotype originates from a human donor in good health (CMV status not recorded). Some clones in this sample may be carry-over from other donors' samples. The chain couples TRBV5-6 to TRBJ2-2; 7 bases align to TRBD2. The sequencing used cultured PBMCs, collected from culture after CMV antigen stimulation. The CDR3 here is CASSRGGQNTGELFF. The CDR3, as DNA: TGTGCCAGCAGCCGGGGAGGGCAGAACACCGGGGAGCTGTTTTTT. The full variable domain, with the rest looked up from reference TRBV5-6 and TRBJ2-2, is DAGVTQSPTHLIKTRGQQVTLRCSPKSGHDTVSWYQQALGQGPQFIFQYYEEEERQRGNFPDRFSGHQFPNYSSELNVNALLLGDSALYLCASSRGGQNTGELFFGEGSRLTVL.